Reported below is one T cell receptor beta chain. This clonotype was seen a handful of times. Its antigen remains unidentified. Per-nucleotide qualities are absent, and no much larger clonotype sits a single base away. The sample comes from a study of blood T cells in healthy people across ages (dated by TCRdb to about 2015). Regarding the complete study: In model experiments, roughly one uniquely barcoded TCR beta cDNA molecule per two T cells was captured by template switching. The study measured age-related changes in TCR beta repertoire diversity using deep sequencing normalized with unique cDNA molecular identifiers. The donors were split into four age groups: young (average about 15 years), middle-aged (39), aged (roughly 68) and long-lived (roughly 88). To avoid experimental bias, donors of different ages were distributed randomly across sequencing lanes. Two additional independent replicas of 1 million unique cDNA reads from the same blood draw were analyzed for two donors (one aged 18 to 29 and one aged 80 or older).

General study outcomes and caveats: There was a strong correlation between observed TCR beta diversity and the percentage of naive T cells measured by flow cytometry. Observed TCR beta diversity per million T cells fell roughly linearly with age, and a significant reduction was already apparent by age roughly 40. Conclusive comparison of naive and antigen-experienced compartments was prevented by the profiling of bulk unsorted PBMCs. The long-lived group showed more naive CD4+ T cells, fewer expanded clones and increased TCR diversity than the aged group, suggesting age selection. Donor CMV infection status was unknown, potentially confounding age-related changes in expanded clonotypes. Estimates of total diversity based on one million sequenced T cells were regarded as lower bounds and as underestimates.

The library was produced with 5' RACE. TCRdb names Illumina HiSeq 2500 as the instrument used. A second PCR of about 6 to 11 cycles was performed with a sample-barcoded 5' primer and a J-beta primer mix. A unique molecular identifier was introduced onto each TCR beta cDNA molecule by a template-switch 5' adaptor carrying 12 random nucleotides. Each sample yielded at least 3 million CDR3-containing paired-end reads. All of the RNA was converted into first-strand cDNA using the Mint cDNA synthesis kit, with a TRBC-specific oligonucleotide serving as the primer. Following uracil-DNA glycosylase treatment, a first 18-cycle PCR with universal primers M1SS and BC2_uni_R was performed on all cDNA. The study's processing was this. Each sample was normalized by randomly selecting 1 million high-quality reads, each carrying a distinct molecular identifier. Instead of being binned into consensus sequences, reads with shared molecular identifiers were discarded. CDR3 identification, clonotype clustering and error correction used MiTCR with a Q25 quality threshold and the strictest error-elimination algorithm. A nonparametric unseen species model using Euler transformation provided a lower-bound estimate of total TCR beta diversity. The raw public data were reprocessed by TCRdb itself: fastp quality trimming at Q25, MiXCR clonotype calling, in-frame beta chains only. For every CDR3 protein sequence, its rows merge into one entry that carries the most common genes and DNA. The V and J calls shown here were made by TCRdb, not taken from the authors' results. A total of about 810,000 distinct CDR3 sequences appear in this sample, roughly 34% of them only once. The ten largest clones capture about an eighth of the sample.

From the cysteine up to the phenylalanine, the CDR3 has a length of 11 residues. The sequence is cut down to CDR3 DNA, 33 bases in frame from base 1. CDR1 and CDR2, per the germline V gene (reference sequence), are MNHNY and SVGAGI. The germline V and J ends show losses of 5 bases and 10 bases respectively, and no gene match explains 0 bases of the junction. Systemically healthy Caucasian individuals from Russia, approximately 39 in total and aged about 6 to 100 years, were included as donors. Around 9.9 milliliters of peripheral blood were collected from each donor into EDTA-treated Vacutainer tubes. PBMCs were isolated by Ficoll-Paque density-gradient centrifugation, with at least 7 million obtained per sample. Total RNA was extracted from PBMCs with Trizol reagent, with at least 5.5 micrograms obtained per sample. For every donor, an aliquot of PBMCs went through flow cytometry to measure the percentages of naive CD45RAhigh/CD27high T cells.

The TCR sequence derives from a man between 18 and 29 years old in good health. Sequenced: blood. The V and J segments used are TRBV6-6 and TRBJ2-1; 9 central nucleotides agree with TRBD2. The DNA sequence is TGTGCCAGCAGTACTAGCGGGGAGCAGTTCTTC. Its protein reads: CASSTSGEQFF.